This T cell receptor (beta chain) emerged from a study of spatial heterogeneity in lung cancer. Notes on the study in general: Mutation counts in tumors were tracked by counts of expanded intratumoral alpha and beta TCRs.

V was pared by 8 bases and J by 2 bases, with 14 bases of the junction left unmatched. The CDR3 is 16 residues long. One entry per CDR3 protein, called by TCRdb with MiXCR from the 5' RACE reads. The sample lists some 7,000 distinct CDR3 sequences, more than 3% occurring once. This clonotype turned up a few times. The antigen remains undetermined. The time point is: sample taken at primary tumor resection. This rearrangement joins TRBV5-3 to TRBJ2-3; TRBD2 matches at 7 bases. TRBV5-3 is designated an ORF whose function remains uncertain. This receptor was identified in a male donor with early-stage non-small cell lung cancer. Material: lung tumor tissue, obtained at surgery. The CDR3 reads CASSPRESGVTDTQYF. DNA for the CDR3: TGTGCCAGCAGCCCCCGAGAGAGCGGGGTCACAGATACGCAGTATTTT.